The rows below give T cell receptor beta chains drawn from one sample of a study of response to subunit inactivated influenza vaccine. MiXCR, applied by TCRdb to the RT-PCR reads, yields one record per CDR3 protein. Of roughly 700,000 distinct CDR3 sequences in the sample, about 15% were seen once. The specimen was PBMCs from blood, collected about 13 days after vaccination. These receptor sequences come from a man between 45 and 60 years old who received an inactivated influenza vaccine. Both conserved end residues are part of each CDR3. D genes are given only for firm matches. Size is stated for part of the rows, as once, few or many counts, or as a class when the clone is expanded.

>TRBV7-9|-|TRBJ2-7|-
CASSLLVTNYEQYF
TGTGCCAGCAGCTTACTAGTGACCAACTACGAGCAGTACTTC
>TRBV3-1|-|TRBJ2-7|TRBD2
CASSQDIGLAGVYEQYF
TGTGCCAGCAGCCAAGATATAGGACTAGCGGGAGTCTACGAGCAGTACTTC
>TRBV27|few|TRBJ2-5|TRBD2
CASINRRYGPSGRGGEETQYF
TGTGCCAGCATTAACCGCCGTTACGGTCCTAGCGGGAGGGGTGGCGAAGAGACCCAGTACTTC
>TRBV20-1|-|TRBJ1-6|-
CSASDSNSPLHF
TGCAGTGCTAGTGACAGTAATTCACCCCTCCACTTT
>TRBV6-2/TRBV6-3|many|TRBJ1-5|TRBD1
CASSYSGQGNQPQHF
TGTGCCAGCAGTTACTCGGGACAGGGAAATCAGCCCCAGCATTTT
>TRBV18|few|TRBJ2-2|-
CASSLIQPFPGELFF
TGTGCCAGCTCACTGATCCAACCTTTCCCCGGGGAGCTGTTTTTT
>TRBV20-1|few|TRBJ2-3|TRBD1
CSARSDRASTDTQYF
TGCAGTGCTAGGAGTGACAGGGCTAGCACAGATACGCAGTATTTT
>TRBV6-1|few|TRBJ2-1|TRBD2
CASSRLADNEQFF
TGTGCCAGCAGTCGACTAGCGGACAATGAGCAGTTCTTC
>TRBV9|few|TRBJ2-7|-
CASSVTPDSGSYEQYF
TGTGCCAGCAGCGTAACCCCGGATAGCGGCTCCTACGAGCAGTACTTC
>TRBV5-1|few|TRBJ2-7|-
CASSLAAGSRYEQYF
TGCGCCAGCAGCTTGGCGGCAGGGAGTCGCTACGAGCAGTACTTC
>TRBV28|-|TRBJ1-2|TRBD1
CASSFNGQDGYTF
TGTGCCAGCAGTTTTAACGGACAGGATGGCTACACCTTC
>TRBV7-6|many|TRBJ2-3|-
CASSLVVGRTDTQYF
TGTGCCAGCAGCTTAGTAGTGGGTCGCACAGATACGCAGTATTTT
>TRBV20-1|-|TRBJ2-5|TRBD1
CSAPRTGEHTQYF
TGCAGTGCTCCTCGGACAGGGGAGCATACCCAGTACTTC
>TRBV15|few|TRBJ2-1|-
CATSPGQGQFF
TGTGCCACCAGCCCGGGCCAGGGGCAGTTCTTC
>TRBV10-3|few|TRBJ2-7|TRBD2
CAIRLAGSYEQYF
TGTGCCATTCGACTAGCGGGTTCCTACGAGCAGTACTTC
>TRBV6-2/TRBV6-3|-|TRBJ1-6|-
CASPGFSPLHF
TGTGCCAGCCCGGGATTTTCACCCCTCCACTTT
>TRBV6-6|few|TRBJ1-3|-
CASISRADTIYF
TGTGCCAGCATTAGCAGGGCTGACACCATATATTTT
>TRBV7-8|-|TRBJ1-5|TRBD1
CASSLRQGVSNQPQHF
TGTGCCAGCAGCCTCCGACAGGGGGTGAGCAATCAGCCCCAGCATTTT
>TRBV5-1|many|TRBJ1-1|TRBD1
CASSTDRGGTEAFF
TGCGCCAGCAGCACCGACAGGGGCGGGACTGAAGCTTTCTTT
>TRBV7-8|-|TRBJ1-5|-
CASSPTLGWRQPQHF
TGTGCCAGCAGCCCGACCTTGGGGTGGCGGCAGCCCCAGCATTTT
>TRBV28|-|TRBJ2-2|-
CASSRNRVAGELFF
TGTGCCAGCAGCCGGAACAGGGTCGCCGGGGAGCTGTTTTTT
>TRBV19|-|TRBJ1-2|TRBD1
CASSITGQRTTSNYGYTF
TGTGCCAGTAGTATAACGGGACAGCGCACCACCTCTAACTATGGCTACACCTTC
>TRBV9|few|TRBJ2-2|-
CASSVGQRNTGELFF
TGTGCCAGCAGCGTCGGACAGCGGAACACCGGGGAGCTGTTTTTT
>TRBV6-5|few|TRBJ2-3|-
CASSYRRFTDTQYF
TGTGCCAGCAGTTACAGGCGGTTCACAGATACGCAGTATTTT
>TRBV4-3|few|TRBJ2-7|TRBD2
CASSQDPSGIDEQYF
TGCGCCAGCAGCCAAGATCCTAGCGGCATAGACGAGCAGTACTTC
>TRBV6-1|few|TRBJ2-3|TRBD1
CASSRQGRDTQYF
TGTGCCAGCAGCCGACAGGGGCGGGATACGCAGTATTTT
>TRBV9|-|TRBJ2-1|-
CASSPKYSPLKQFF
TGTGCCAGCAGCCCCAAATATTCTCCTCTTAAGCAGTTCTTC
>TRBV5-5|-|TRBJ2-5|-
CASSTTRTVQETQYF
TGTGCCAGCAGCACAACACGGACAGTCCAAGAGACCCAGTACTTC
>TRBV28|-|TRBJ2-5|-
CASSYHVPGKETQYF
TGTGCCAGCAGCTACCACGTCCCGGGAAAAGAGACCCAGTACTTC
>TRBV5-4|few|TRBJ2-3|TRBD2
CASSLLLAGDTDTQYF
TGTGCCAGCAGCTTGCTGCTAGCGGGGGACACAGATACGCAGTATTTT
>TRBV5-1|few|TRBJ2-3|-
CASSLAPTRGTDTQYF
TGCGCCAGCAGCTTGGCGCCAACAAGGGGAACAGATACGCAGTATTTT
>TRBV7-6|few|TRBJ1-6|TRBD1
CASSLSDRGNSPLHF
TGTGCCAGCAGCTTAAGTGACAGGGGAAATTCACCCCTCCACTTT
>TRBV20-1|many|TRBJ2-3|-
CSASPSATSTDTQYF
TGCAGTGCTAGTCCTAGCGCGACTAGCACAGATACGCAGTATTTT
>TRBV29-1|few|TRBJ1-1|-
CSVSQQGATEAFF
TGCAGCGTTTCCCAACAGGGAGCCACTGAAGCTTTCTTT
>TRBV4-1|few|TRBJ1-1|-
CASSQEGRGNTEAFF
TGCGCCAGCAGCCAAGAGGGGAGGGGGAATACTGAAGCTTTCTTT
>TRBV24-1|few|TRBJ2-7|TRBD1
CATGDRVTYEQYF
TGTGCCACCGGGGACAGGGTTACCTACGAGCAGTACTTC
>TRBV19|once|TRBJ1-1|TRBD1
CASSDRGLTEAFF
TGTGCCAGTAGTGACAGGGGGCTAACTGAAGCTTTCTTT
>TRBV12-3/TRBV12-4|once|TRBJ2-3|TRBD1
CASSRRDRATDTQYF
TGTGCCAGCAGTAGGCGTGACAGGGCCACAGATACGCAGTATTTT
>TRBV7-9|-|TRBJ2-2|-
CASSPRWDAENTGELFF
TGTGCCAGCAGCCCCCGGTGGGACGCGGAGAACACCGGGGAGCTGTTTTTT
>TRBV12-3/TRBV12-4|-|TRBJ2-7|TRBD1
CASTYRGRAYEQYF
TGTGCCAGCACCTACAGGGGGCGAGCCTACGAGCAGTACTTC
>TRBV29-1|-|TRBJ2-2|TRBD1
CSVGRDLAGGTRELFF
TGCAGCGTTGGGAGGGACCTGGCAGGGGGCACCAGGGAGCTGTTTTTT
>TRBV7-2|few|TRBJ2-5|-
CASSLTIQETQYF
TGTGCCAGCAGCTTAACAATCCAAGAGACCCAGTACTTC
>TRBV15|many|TRBJ2-7|-
CATSRDRGHEQYF
TGTGCCACCAGCAGAGACAGGGGCCACGAGCAGTACTTC
>TRBV14|many|TRBJ2-6|-
CASSQTGTGANVLTF
TGTGCCAGCAGCCAGACAGGAACTGGGGCCAACGTCCTGACTTTC
>TRBV3-1|few|TRBJ1-2|-
CASSQAMSGYTF
TGTGCCAGCAGCCAAGCCATGTCCGGCTACACCTTC